The 23 T cell receptor beta chains below come from one sample, sequenced in a study of blood T cell repertoires in COVID-19. The repertoire was sequenced with immunoSEQ multiplex PCR; TCRdb's copy has only in-frame clones and lacks some. The table has around 300,000 clones, nearly 90% seen once. What was sequenced was peripheral blood. The receptors originated from a woman aged 35 to 49 with COVID-19, enrolled during active disease.

The chain recombines TRBV27 with TRBJ2-4; perhaps TRBD2 as D (6 bases). Germline V CDR1 and CDR2: MNHEY, SMNVEV (reference sequence). CDR3 length: 19 residues. V lost 6 bases and J lost 4, with 28 bases in between. The CDR3 is CASSPDFTRLAGIKNIQYF. DNA for the CDR3: TGTGCCAGCAGCCCCGATTTCACTAGGTTGGCGGGAATTAAAAACATTCAGTACTTC.

The chain couples TRBV28 to TRBJ2-3, with 7 positions matching TRBD1. With V trimmed by 7 bases and J by 1 base, 8 bases remained unmatched. Germline V lookup: CDR1 MDHEN, CDR2 SYDVKM. The CDR3 is 15 amino acids. The CDR3: CASTSGGRGTDTQYF. In nucleotides, the CDR3 is TGTGCCAGCACCTCAGGGGGTCGGGGCACAGATACGCAGTATTTT.

The rearrangement links TRBV5-6 to TRBJ1-6, with 9 nucleotides matching TRBD1. The trim removed 6 bases at V and 5 bases at J, leaving 12 bases unmatched. The length of the CDR3 is 17 residues. Germline V lookup: CDR1 SGHDT, CDR2 YYEEEE. The CDR3 bases are TGTGCCAGCACCTTAGATTTGGGACAGGGAAATAATTCACCCCTCCACTTT. Protein: CASTLDLGQGNNSPLHF.

The count of this clone is one. The chain combines TRBV5-4 with TRBJ1-2, with TRBD1 identical over 9 bases. V was pared by 4 bases and J by 4 bases, with 11 bases of the junction left unmatched. CDR1 is SGHNT and CDR2 is YYREEE in the germline V gene (reference sequence). CDR3 length: 16 amino acids. This chain's CDR3 is CASSDARTGVSYGYTF. DNA for the CDR3: TGTGCCAGCAGCGACGCAAGGACAGGGGTTAGCTATGGCTACACCTTC.

This clone occurred once. The chain joins TRBV24-1 to TRBJ1-2; the match to TRBD1 covers 8 bases. This CDR3 is 17 amino acids long. The V gene's germline CDR1 is KGHDR and CDR2 SFDVKD. V lost 1 base, J lost 1 base, and 7 bases stayed unmatched. CDR3 nucleotides: TGTGCCACCAGTGATTTTTCAGGGGGCCTTCTTAACTATGGCTACACCTTC. It specifies CATSDFSGGLLNYGYTF.

CDR3 DNA: TGCAGCGTTGGGGGCGCAACCACGGTCGAGCAGTACTTC. This sequence encodes CSVGGATTVEQYF. The V gene is TRBV29-1, the J gene TRBJ2-7; tentative D call: TRBD1 (5 bases). V was pared by 4 bases and J by 6 bases, with 16 bases between. The CDR3 extends over 13 amino acids. From germline, CDR1 is SQVTM and CDR2 ANQGSEA.

The chain uses TRBV3-1 (or the pseudogene TRBV3-2) and TRBJ1-5, with TRBD1 identical over 9 bases. V gave up 4 bases and J gave up 9 bases; unmatched junction bases: 7. Per the germline V gene, CDR1 is LGHDT and CDR2 is YNNKEL (reference sequence). The CDR3 is made up of 14 amino acids. The CDR3 DNA sequence: TGTGCCAGCAGCCCGGGACAGGGCCCATGGCCCCAGCATTTT. Protein product: CASSPGQGPWPQHF.

In its sample, this clone was seen once. The rearrangement uses TRBV10-3 and TRBJ1-1; D is perhaps TRBD1 (6 bases). Germline values: CDR1 ENHRY, CDR2 SYGVKD. The V gene lost 8 bases and the J gene lost 0 bases, with 10 bases spanning the gap. The CDR3 runs 13 residues. The CDR3 loop is CAIRTGMNTEAFF. The CDR3 DNA is TGTGCCATCCGAACAGGGATGAACACTGAAGCTTTCTTT.

The chain employs TRBV27 and TRBJ2-5; tentatively, D is TRBD1 (5 bases). The CDR3 runs to 14 residues. Trimming shortened V by 6 bases and J by 5 bases, and 16 bases separated the two germline ends. CDR1 is MNHEY and CDR2 is SMNVEV in the germline V gene (reference sequence). For the CDR3, the DNA is TGTGCCAGCAGCTTGGAAGGGGCAGGGGAGACCCAGTACTTC. Translation gives CASSLEGAGETQYF.

The genes are TRBV2 and TRBJ1-2, with a weak D call TRBD1 (6 bases). Germline V gives CDR1 SNHLY, CDR2 FYNNEI. This CDR3 contains 17 residues. Trimming pared 5 bases from V and 0 bases from J, leaving 19 bases between. In DNA form, the CDR3 reads TGTGCCAGCAGTCTCAGGGGCCCTGCCTGGGCTAACTATGGCTACACCTTC. Translation gives CASSLRGPAWANYGYTF.

This chain connects TRBV12-5 to TRBJ2-7; perhaps TRBD1 as D (5 bases). In germline, CDR1 is LGHNT, CDR2 FRNRAP. The CDR3 is made up of 14 amino acids. The germline V and J ends were trimmed by 6 bases and 5 bases, with 17 bases remaining between them. CDR3 sequence reads: CASGPTRVPNEQYF. The CDR3 DNA reads TGTGCTAGTGGCCCAACCAGGGTTCCCAACGAGCAGTACTTC.

The chain uses TRBV7-9 and TRBJ1-4; 9 bases match TRBD1. Germline V gene data show CDR1 as SEHNR and CDR2 as FQNEAQ (reference sequence). This CDR3 has 14 residues. V gave up 5 bases and J gave up 8 bases; unmatched junction bases: 6. The CDR3: CASSPGTGQEKLFF. The CDR3 nucleotides are TGTGCCAGCAGCCCCGGGACAGGGCAGGAAAAACTGTTTTTT.

This clone was recorded only once. The chain recombines TRBV27 with TRBJ1-1; no definite D call. Germline V gene lookup returns CDR1 MNHEY and CDR2 SMNVEV (reference sequence). The CDR3 runs to 15 residues. Trimming took 0 bases from V and 9 from J, leaving 17 bases between them. The CDR3 nucleotides are TGTGCCAGCAGTTTATCGCGGGCAATGAACAAGAAAGCTTTCTTT. This gives the protein CASSLSRAMNKKAFF.

The V gene is TRBV4-3, the J gene TRBJ2-5; D might be TRBD2 (6 bases). This CDR3 is 16 amino acids long. The germline CDR1 and CDR2 sequences are LGHNA and YSLEER. Trimming cost V 1 base and J 3 bases, with 15 bases left between them. The CDR3 DNA is TGCGCCAGCAGCCAAGCAGTTTTTGGGGAGGAAGAGACCCAGTACTTC. It translates to CASSQAVFGEEETQYF.

The chain employs TRBV11-2 and TRBJ2-2; a possible D gene is TRBD2 (6 bases). Germline values: CDR1 SGHAT, CDR2 FQNNGV. Trimming stripped 2 bases from V and 4 bases from J, with 17 bases between. This CDR3 comprises 17 residues. CDR3 bases: TGTGCCAGCAGCTTATCCTCTGGGACTCTACTCACCGGGGAGCTGTTTTTT. As protein: CASSLSSGTLLTGELFF.

The V call is TRBV19, the J call TRBJ2-3, with TRBD2 identical over 10 bases. Germline CDR1 LNHDA, CDR2 SQIVND (reference sequence). There are 16 residues in the CDR3. The junction had 4 bases not matched to a gene; V was cut back by 2 bases and J by 2 bases. CDR3 region: CASSISGGAPTDTQYF. Here the CDR3 DNA reads TGTGCCAGTAGTATAAGCGGGGGGGCCCCCACAGATACGCAGTATTTT.

The chain joins TRBV28 to TRBJ2-7, with 8 bases matching TRBD1. V lost 6 bases, J lost 9 bases, and 19 bases stayed unmatched. Germline lookup yields CDR1 MDHEN and CDR2 SYDVKM. The CDR3 has 16 residues. CDR3 sequence reads: CASSPHGTGDYIGQYF. In DNA form, the CDR3 reads TGTGCCAGCAGCCCACACGGGACAGGAGACTACATCGGGCAGTACTTC.

The rearrangement joins TRBV9 to TRBJ1-3; possibly TRBD1 for D (5 bases). Per germline, CDR1 SGDLS and CDR2 YYNGEE. Trimming took off 0 bases at V and 4 bases at J, with 14 bases between the two ends. The CDR3 has 16 residues. CDR3 protein: CASSVGSVGGGNTIYF. DNA for the CDR3: TGTGCCAGCAGCGTAGGGTCGGTGGGGGGAGGAAACACCATATATTTT.

The rearrangement links TRBV7-2 to TRBJ1-2; 7 bases are shared with TRBD1. The germline gives CDR1 SGHTA, CDR2 FQGNSA. Unmatched junction bases numbered 2, after V lost 2 bases and J lost 5 bases. The CDR3 contains 13 residues. Written as DNA, the CDR3 is TGTGCCAGCAGCTTACGACAGGGATATGGCTACACCTTC. Its protein product is CASSLRQGYGYTF.

The chain has TRBV28 and TRBJ2-5; a possible D gene is TRBD1 (6 bases). The CDR3 extends over 13 amino acids. V was trimmed by 7 bases and J by 5 bases, leaving 14 bases between them. Germline lookup yields CDR1 MDHEN and CDR2 SYDVKM. The CDR3: CASNSQGTETQYF. The DNA for the CDR3 is TGTGCCAGCAATAGTCAGGGGACGGAGACCCAGTACTTC. The variable domain in full, completed from reference TRBV28 and TRBJ2-5, reads DVKVTQSSRYLVKRTGEKVFLECVQDMDHENMFWYRQDPGLGLRLIYFSYDVKMKEKGDIPEGYSVSREKKERFSLILESASTNQTSMYLCASNSQGTETQYFGPGTRLLVL.

This rearrangement joins TRBV5-1 to TRBJ2-7; TRBD2 matches at 11 bases. The ends lost 0 bases at V and 6 bases at J; junction bases unmatched: 2. The CDR3 consists of 14 residues. Germline values: CDR1 SGHRS, CDR2 YFSETQ. CDR3 in DNA: TGCGCCAGCAGCTTGGGTCTAGCGGGAGGCGAGCAGTACTTC. Translation gives CASSLGLAGGEQYF.

The V call is TRBV2, the J call TRBJ1-2; D not resolved. V shed 8 bases and J shed 4 bases, with 11 bases lying between them. CDR3 length: 12 amino acids. CDR1 SNHLY and CDR2 FYNNEI come from the germline V gene. The CDR3 DNA follows: TGTGCCAGCCACCAATCCAGCTATGGCTACACCTTC. Encoded protein: CASHQSSYGYTF.

The J gene is TRBJ2-1, the V gene TRBV30; 11 positions match TRBD2. With V trimmed by 4 bases and J by 2 bases, 4 bases remained unmatched. Looked up from germline, CDR1 is GTSNPN and CDR2 is SVGIG (reference sequence). The CDR3 has 15 amino acids. The CDR3 loop reads CAWTSLAGAYNEQFF. CDR3 coding DNA: TGTGCCTGGACCTCACTAGCGGGGGCCTACAATGAGCAGTTCTTC. The variable domain in full, completed from reference TRBV30 and TRBJ2-1, reads SQTIHQWPATLVQPVGSPLSLECTVEGTSNPNLYWYRQAAGRGLQLLFYSVGIGQISSEVPQNLSASRPQDRQFILSSKKLLLSDSGFYLCAWTSLAGAYNEQFFGPGTRLTVL.